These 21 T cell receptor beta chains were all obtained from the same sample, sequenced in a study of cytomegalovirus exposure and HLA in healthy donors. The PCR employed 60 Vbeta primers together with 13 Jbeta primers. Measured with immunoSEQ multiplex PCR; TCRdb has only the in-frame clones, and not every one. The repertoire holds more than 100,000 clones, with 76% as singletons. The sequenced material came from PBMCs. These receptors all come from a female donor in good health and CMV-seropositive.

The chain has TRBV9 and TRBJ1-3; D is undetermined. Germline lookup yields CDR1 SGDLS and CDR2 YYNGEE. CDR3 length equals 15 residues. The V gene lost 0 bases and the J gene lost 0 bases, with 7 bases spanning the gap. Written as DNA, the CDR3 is TGTGCCAGCAGCGTAGCGGGAAACTCTGGAAACACCATATATTTT. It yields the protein CASSVAGNSGNTIYF.

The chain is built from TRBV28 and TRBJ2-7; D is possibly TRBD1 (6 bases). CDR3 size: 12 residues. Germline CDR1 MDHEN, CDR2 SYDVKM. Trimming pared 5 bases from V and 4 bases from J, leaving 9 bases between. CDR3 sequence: CASSTGFYEQYF. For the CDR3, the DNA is TGTGCCAGCAGTACAGGGTTTTACGAGCAGTACTTC.

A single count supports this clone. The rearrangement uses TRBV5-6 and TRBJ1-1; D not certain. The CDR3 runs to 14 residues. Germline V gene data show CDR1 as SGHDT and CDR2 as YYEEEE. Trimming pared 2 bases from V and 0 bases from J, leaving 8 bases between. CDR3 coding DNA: TGTGCCAGCAGCTTCCGTCCCCTGAACACTGAAGCTTTCTTT. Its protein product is CASSFRPLNTEAFF. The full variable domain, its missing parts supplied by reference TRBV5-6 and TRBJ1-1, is DAGVTQSPTHLIKTRGQQVTLRCSPKSGHDTVSWYQQALGQGPQFIFQYYEEEERQRGNFPDRFSGHQFPNYSSELNVNALLLGDSALYLCASSFRPLNTEAFFGQGTRLTVV.

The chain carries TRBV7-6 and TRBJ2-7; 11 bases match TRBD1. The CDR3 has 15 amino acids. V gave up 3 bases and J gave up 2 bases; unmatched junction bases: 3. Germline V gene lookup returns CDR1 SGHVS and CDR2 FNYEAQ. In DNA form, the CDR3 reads TGTGCCAGCAGCTTGGGACAGGGGGGTACCTACGAGCAGTACTTC. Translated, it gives CASSLGQGGTYEQYF.

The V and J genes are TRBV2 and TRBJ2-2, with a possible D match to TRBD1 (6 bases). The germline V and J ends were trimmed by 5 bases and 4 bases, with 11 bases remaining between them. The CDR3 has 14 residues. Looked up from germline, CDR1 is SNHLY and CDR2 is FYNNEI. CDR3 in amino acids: CASSPGHRTGELFF. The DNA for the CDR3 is TGTGCCAGCAGTCCGGGACACCGCACCGGGGAGCTGTTTTTT.

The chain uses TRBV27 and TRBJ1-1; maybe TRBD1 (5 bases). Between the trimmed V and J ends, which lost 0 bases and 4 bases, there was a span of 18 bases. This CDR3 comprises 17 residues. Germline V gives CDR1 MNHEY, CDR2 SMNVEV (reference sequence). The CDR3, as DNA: TGTGCCAGCAGTTTATCCAGGACACCAAGGGGAAGCACTGAAGCTTTCTTT. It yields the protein CASSLSRTPRGSTEAFF.

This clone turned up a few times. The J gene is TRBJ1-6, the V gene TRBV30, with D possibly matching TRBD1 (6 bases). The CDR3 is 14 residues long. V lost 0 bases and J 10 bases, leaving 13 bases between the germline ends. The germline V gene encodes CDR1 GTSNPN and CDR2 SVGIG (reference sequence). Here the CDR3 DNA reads TGTGCCTGGAGTGTAGGGGGAGTGAGGTCACCCCTCCACTTT. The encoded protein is CAWSVGGVRSPLHF.

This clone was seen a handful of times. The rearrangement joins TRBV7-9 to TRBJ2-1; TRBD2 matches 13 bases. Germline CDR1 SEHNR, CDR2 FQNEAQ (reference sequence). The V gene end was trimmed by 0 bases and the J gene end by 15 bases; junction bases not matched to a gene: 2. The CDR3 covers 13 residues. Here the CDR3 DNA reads TGTGCCAGCAGCTTAGCGGGACTAGCGGGACTGTTCTTC. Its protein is CASSLAGLAGLFF. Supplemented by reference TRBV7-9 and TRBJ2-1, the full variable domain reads DTGVSQNPRHKITKRGQNVTFRCDPISEHNRLYWYRQTLGQGPEFLTYFQNEAQLEKSRLLSDRFSAERPKGSFSTLEIQRTEQGDSAMYLCASSLAGLAGLFFGPGTRLTVL.

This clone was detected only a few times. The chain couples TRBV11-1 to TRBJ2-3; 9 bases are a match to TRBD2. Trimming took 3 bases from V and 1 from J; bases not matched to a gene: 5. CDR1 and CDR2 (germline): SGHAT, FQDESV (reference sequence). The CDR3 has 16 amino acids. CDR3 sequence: CASSLISSGGTDTQYF. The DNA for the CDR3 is TGTGCCAGCAGCTTGATCTCTAGCGGGGGCACAGATACGCAGTATTTT.

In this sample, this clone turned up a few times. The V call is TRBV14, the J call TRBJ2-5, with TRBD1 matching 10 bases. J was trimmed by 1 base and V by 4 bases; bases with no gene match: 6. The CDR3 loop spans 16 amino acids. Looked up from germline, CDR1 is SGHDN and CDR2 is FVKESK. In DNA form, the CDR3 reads TGTGCCAGCAGCCCGATCGGGACAGGGGTCCAAGAGACCCAGTACTTC. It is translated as CASSPIGTGVQETQYF.

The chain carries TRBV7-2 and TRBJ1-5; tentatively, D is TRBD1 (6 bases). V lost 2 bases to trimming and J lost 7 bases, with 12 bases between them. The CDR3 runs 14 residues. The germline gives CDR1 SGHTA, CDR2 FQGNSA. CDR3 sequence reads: CASSLRGSRQPQHF. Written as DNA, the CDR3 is TGTGCCAGCAGCTTAAGGGGGTCGAGGCAGCCCCAGCATTTT.

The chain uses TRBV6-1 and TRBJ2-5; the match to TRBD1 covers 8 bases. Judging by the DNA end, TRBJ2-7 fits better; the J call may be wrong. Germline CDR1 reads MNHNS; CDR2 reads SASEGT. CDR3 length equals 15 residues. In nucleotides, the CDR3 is TGTGCCAGCAGCACTGAGACAGGGGAGCACTACGAGCAGTACTTC. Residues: CASSTETGEHYEQYF.

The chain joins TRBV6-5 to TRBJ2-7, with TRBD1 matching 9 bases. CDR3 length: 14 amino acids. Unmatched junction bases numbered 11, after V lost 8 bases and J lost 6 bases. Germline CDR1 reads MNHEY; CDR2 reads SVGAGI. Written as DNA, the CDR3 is TGTGCCAGCGCTCCGGGGACAGGGTTCGGCGAGCAGTACTTC. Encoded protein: CASAPGTGFGEQYF.

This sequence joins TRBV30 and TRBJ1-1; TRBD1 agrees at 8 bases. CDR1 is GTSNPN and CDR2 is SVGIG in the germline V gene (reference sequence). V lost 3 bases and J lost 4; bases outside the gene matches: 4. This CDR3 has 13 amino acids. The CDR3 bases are TGTGCCTGGAGGGACAGGGTCGGCACTGAAGCTTTCTTT. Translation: CAWRDRVGTEAFF.

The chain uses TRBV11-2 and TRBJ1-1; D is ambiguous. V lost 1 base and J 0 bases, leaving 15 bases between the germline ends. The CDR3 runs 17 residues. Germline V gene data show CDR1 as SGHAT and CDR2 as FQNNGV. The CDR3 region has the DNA TGTGCCAGCAGCTTAGCGAGGCCCTCGAACATGAACACTGAAGCTTTCTTT. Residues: CASSLARPSNMNTEAFF. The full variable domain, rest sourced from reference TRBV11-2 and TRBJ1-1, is EAGVAQSPRYKIIEKRQSVAFWCNPISGHATLYWYQQILGQGPKLLIQFQNNGVVDDSQLPKDRFSAERLKGVDSTLKIQPAKLEDSAVYLCASSLARPSNMNTEAFFGQGTRLTVV.

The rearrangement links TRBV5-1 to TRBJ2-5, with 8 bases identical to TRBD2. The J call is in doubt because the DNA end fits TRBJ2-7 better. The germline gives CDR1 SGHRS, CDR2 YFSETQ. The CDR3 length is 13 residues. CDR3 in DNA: TGCGCCAGCAGCTTGGAGGCGGGGGGCGAGCAGTACTTC. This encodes CASSLEAGGEQYF.

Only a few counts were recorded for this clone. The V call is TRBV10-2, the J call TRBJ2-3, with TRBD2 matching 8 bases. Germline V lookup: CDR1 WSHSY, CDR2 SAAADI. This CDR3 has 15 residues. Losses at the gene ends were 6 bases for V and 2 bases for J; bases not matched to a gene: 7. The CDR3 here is CASSKAGAYTDTQYF. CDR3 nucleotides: TGCGCCAGCAGCAAAGCGGGGGCGTACACAGATACGCAGTATTTT.

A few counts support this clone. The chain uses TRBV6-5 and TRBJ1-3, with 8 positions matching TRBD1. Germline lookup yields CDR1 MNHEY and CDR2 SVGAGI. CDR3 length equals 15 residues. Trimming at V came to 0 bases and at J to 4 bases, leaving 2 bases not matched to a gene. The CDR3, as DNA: TGTGCCAGCAGTTACTCGAGGGACAGGGGAAACACCATATATTTT. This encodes CASSYSRDRGNTIYF.

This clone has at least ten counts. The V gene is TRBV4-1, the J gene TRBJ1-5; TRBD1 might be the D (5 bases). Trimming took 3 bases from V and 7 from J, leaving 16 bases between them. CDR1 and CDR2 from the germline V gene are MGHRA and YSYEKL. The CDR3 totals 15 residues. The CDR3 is CASSHWWGSGQPQHF. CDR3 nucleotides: TGCGCCAGCAGCCATTGGTGGGGGAGCGGGCAGCCCCAGCATTTT.

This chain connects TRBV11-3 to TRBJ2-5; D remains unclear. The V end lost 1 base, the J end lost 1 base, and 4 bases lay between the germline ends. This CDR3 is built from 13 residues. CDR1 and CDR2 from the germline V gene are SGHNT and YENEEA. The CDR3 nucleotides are TGTGCCAGCAGCTTAGGGAGCCAAGAGACCCAGTACTTC. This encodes CASSLGSQETQYF.

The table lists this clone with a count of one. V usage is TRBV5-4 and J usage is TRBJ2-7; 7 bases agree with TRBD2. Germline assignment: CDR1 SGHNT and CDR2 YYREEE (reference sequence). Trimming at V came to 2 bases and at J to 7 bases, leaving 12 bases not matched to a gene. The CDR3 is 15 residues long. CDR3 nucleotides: TGTGCCAGCAGCTTATCTCTGGGGGGGAGGGAAGAGCAGTACTTC. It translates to CASSLSLGGREEQYF. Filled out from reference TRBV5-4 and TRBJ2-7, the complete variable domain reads ETGVTQSPTHLIKTRGQQVTLRCSSQSGHNTVSWYQQALGQGPQFIFQYYREEENGRGNFPPRFSGLQFPNYSSELNVNALELDDSALYLCASSLSLGGREEQYFGPGTRLTVT.